Below, 6 T cell receptor beta chains from the same sample are listed, as sequenced in a study of blood T cell repertoires in COVID-19. Clones were sequenced by immunoSEQ multiplex PCR, and TCRdb holds only the in-frame ones, with some missing. The sample consists of under 250,000 clones, 65% to 90% of them appearing once. The specimen sequenced was PBMCs or T cells enriched from blood (not recorded which). The receptors originated from a man aged 35 to 55 who had recovered from COVID-19.

A few counts support this clone. The chain joins TRBV15 to TRBJ1-1, with D possibly TRBD1 on 5 matching bases. Trimming shortened V by 5 bases and J by 5 bases, and 24 bases separated the two germline ends. Germline lookup yields CDR1 LNHNV and CDR2 YYDKDF (reference sequence). The CDR3 is made up of 17 amino acids. CDR3 in DNA: TGTGCCACCAGCTCAACGCGGGGGGGTTCGCTAGGAACTGAAGCTTTCTTT. It translates to CATSSTRGGSLGTEAFF.

The chain joins TRBV18 to TRBJ1-6; possible D gene TRBD1, 6 bases. The CDR3 length is 14 residues. The ends were cut back, 3 bases at V and 8 bases at J, with 11 bases in the middle. Germline V gene data show CDR1 as KGHSH and CDR2 as LQKENI. The CDR3 nucleotides are TGTGCCAGCTCACCTTCGGGACAACATTCACCCCTCCACTTT. Protein: CASSPSGQHSPLHF.

This clone was seen a few times. The V and J genes are TRBV5-1 and TRBJ1-2; D not resolved. The CDR3 extends over 15 amino acids. Germline-derived CDR1 and CDR2 are SGHRS and YFSETQ. Trimming took 4 bases from V and 4 from J, leaving 17 bases between them. The CDR3 region is CASSPDVASLYGYTF. The DNA of the CDR3 is TGCGCCAGCAGCCCTGATGTGGCCAGTCTCTATGGCTACACCTTC.

This rearrangement joins TRBV15 to TRBJ2-1, with TRBD2 matching 11 bases. This CDR3 spans 18 amino acids. V lost 2 bases to trimming and J lost 7 bases; unmatched junction nucleotides: 13. The germline CDR1 and CDR2 sequences are LNHNV and YYDKDF (reference sequence). The CDR3 coding sequence is TGTGCCACCAGCAGATTGGACGCTAGCGGGAGGAATAGAAATGAGCAGTTCTTC. Translation: CATSRLDASGRNRNEQFF.

The chain uses TRBV27 and TRBJ2-7, with 14 nucleotides matching TRBD2. The CDR3 loop spans 17 amino acids. Trimming took 5 bases from V and 0 from J; bases not matched to a gene: 6. From germline, CDR1 is MNHEY and CDR2 SMNVEV (reference sequence). In DNA form, the CDR3 reads TGTGCCAGCAGTCCCTGGACTAGCGGGGGGACCTCCTACGAGCAGTACTTC. It translates to CASSPWTSGGTSYEQYF.

V and J are TRBV28 and TRBJ1-2; TRBD1 agrees at 9 bases. Per the germline V gene, CDR1 is MDHEN and CDR2 is SYDVKM. The CDR3 is 14 residues long. V lost 4 bases to trimming and J lost 4 bases; unmatched junction nucleotides: 4. The DNA of the CDR3 is TGTGCCAGCAGTTCAGGGACAGGGATCTATGGCTACACCTTC. Protein product: CASSSGTGIYGYTF.